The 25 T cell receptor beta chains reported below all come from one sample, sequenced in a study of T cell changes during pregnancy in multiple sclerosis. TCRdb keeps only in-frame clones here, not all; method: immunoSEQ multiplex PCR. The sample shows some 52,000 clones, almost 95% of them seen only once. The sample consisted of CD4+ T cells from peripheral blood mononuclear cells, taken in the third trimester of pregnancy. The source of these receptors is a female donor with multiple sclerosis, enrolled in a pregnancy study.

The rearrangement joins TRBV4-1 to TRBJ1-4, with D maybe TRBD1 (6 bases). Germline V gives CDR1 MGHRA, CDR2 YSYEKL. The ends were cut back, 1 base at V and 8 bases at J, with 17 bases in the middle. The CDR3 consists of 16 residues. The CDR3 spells CASSQVGSGTKEKLFF. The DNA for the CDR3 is TGCGCCAGCAGCCAAGTGGGCTCGGGGACAAAGGAAAAACTGTTTTTT.

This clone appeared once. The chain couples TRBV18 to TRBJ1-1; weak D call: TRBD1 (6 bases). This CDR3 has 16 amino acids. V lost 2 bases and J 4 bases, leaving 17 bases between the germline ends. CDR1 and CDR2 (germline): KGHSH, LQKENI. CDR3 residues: CASSPFGEGVPTEAFF. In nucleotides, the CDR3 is TGTGCCAGCTCACCATTCGGCGAGGGGGTCCCCACTGAAGCTTTCTTT.

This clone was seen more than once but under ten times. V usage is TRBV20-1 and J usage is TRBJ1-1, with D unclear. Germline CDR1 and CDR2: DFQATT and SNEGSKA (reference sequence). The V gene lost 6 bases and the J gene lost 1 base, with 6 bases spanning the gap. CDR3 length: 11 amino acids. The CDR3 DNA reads TGCAGTGCCTCAGGGAACACTGAAGCTTTCTTT. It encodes CSASGNTEAFF.

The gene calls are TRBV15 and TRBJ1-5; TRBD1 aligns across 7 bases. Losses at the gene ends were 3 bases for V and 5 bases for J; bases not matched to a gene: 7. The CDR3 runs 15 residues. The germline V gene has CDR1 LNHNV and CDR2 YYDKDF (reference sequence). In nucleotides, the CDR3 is TGTGCCACCAGCAGGAACAGGGGTGGGGATCAGCCCCAGCATTTT. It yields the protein CATSRNRGGDQPQHF.

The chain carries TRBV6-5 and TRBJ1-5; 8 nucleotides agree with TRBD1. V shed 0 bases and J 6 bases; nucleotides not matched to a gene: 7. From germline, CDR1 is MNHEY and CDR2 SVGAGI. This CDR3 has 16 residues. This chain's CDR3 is CASSYSGAGGRQPQHF. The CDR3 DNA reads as TGTGCCAGCAGTTACTCGGGGGCAGGGGGCCGTCAGCCCCAGCATTTT.

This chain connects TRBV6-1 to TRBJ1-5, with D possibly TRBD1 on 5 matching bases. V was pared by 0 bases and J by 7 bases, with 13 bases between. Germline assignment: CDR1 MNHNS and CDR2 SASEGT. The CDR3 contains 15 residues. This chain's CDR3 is CASSEARRGYQPQHF. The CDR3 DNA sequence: TGTGCCAGCAGTGAAGCTAGGAGGGGTTACCAGCCCCAGCATTTT.

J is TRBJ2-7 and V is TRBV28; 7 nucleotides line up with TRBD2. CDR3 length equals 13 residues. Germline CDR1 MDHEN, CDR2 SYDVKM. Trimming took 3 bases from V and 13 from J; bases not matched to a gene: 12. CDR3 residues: CASSLASGALGYF. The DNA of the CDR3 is TGTGCCAGCAGTTTGGCTAGCGGAGCTTTGGGCTACTTC. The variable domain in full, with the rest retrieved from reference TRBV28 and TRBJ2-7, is DVKVTQSSRYLVKRTGEKVFLECVQDMDHENMFWYRQDPGLGLRLIYFSYDVKMKEKGDIPEGYSVSREKKERFSLILESASTNQTSMYLCASSLASGALGYFGPGTRLTVT.

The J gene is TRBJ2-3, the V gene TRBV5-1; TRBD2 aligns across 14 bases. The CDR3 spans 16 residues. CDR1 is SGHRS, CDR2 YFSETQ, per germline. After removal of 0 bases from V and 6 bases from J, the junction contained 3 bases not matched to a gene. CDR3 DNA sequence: TGCGCCAGCAGCTTGGACGGGACTAGCGGGAGTGATACGCAGTATTTT. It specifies CASSLDGTSGSDTQYF.

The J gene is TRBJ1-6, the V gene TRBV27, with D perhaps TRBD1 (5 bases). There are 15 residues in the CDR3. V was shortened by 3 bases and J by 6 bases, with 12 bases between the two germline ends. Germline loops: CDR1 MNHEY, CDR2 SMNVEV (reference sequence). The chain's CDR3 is CASSFTGPPNSPLHF. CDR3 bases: TGTGCCAGCAGTTTCACAGGCCCCCCTAATTCACCCCTCCACTTT.

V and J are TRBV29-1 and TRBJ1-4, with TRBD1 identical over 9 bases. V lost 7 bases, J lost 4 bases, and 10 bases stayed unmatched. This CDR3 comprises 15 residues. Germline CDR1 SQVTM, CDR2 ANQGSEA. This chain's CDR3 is CSAQTGGGRNEKLFF. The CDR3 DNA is TGCAGCGCACAAACAGGGGGCGGACGTAATGAAAAACTGTTTTTT.

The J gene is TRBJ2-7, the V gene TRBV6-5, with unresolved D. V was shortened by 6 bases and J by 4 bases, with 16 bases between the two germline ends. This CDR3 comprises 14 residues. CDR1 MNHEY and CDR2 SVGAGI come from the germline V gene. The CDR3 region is CASSLTSGPYEQYF. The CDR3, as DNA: TGTGCCAGCAGCCTTACTTCCGGTCCTTACGAGCAGTACTTC.

Written as DNA, the CDR3 is TGTGCCATCAGTGAGTCAAGAACGAAGTCGGGGGATGAGCAGTTCTTC. This encodes CAISESRTKSGDEQFF. The rearrangement links TRBV10-3 to TRBJ2-1, with a weak D call TRBD2 (6 bases). Deletions cut 0 bases from V and 8 bases from J, with 17 bases between. Germline CDR1 and CDR2: ENHRY and SYGVKD. CDR3 length equals 16 residues.

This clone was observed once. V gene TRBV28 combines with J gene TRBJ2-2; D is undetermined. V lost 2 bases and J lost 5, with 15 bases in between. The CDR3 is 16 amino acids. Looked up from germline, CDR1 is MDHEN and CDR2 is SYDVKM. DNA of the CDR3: TGTGCCAGCAGTTTAAAGGCACTTAGCAGAACCGGGGAGCTGTTTTTT. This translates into CASSLKALSRTGELFF.

The CDR3 nucleotides read TGTGCCAGCAGTCCCCCGGGACAGGAGATTGAAAAACTGTTTTTT. It translates to CASSPPGQEIEKLFF. This chain links TRBV27 with TRBJ1-4; 8 nucleotides line up with TRBD1. The CDR3 contains 15 residues. CDR1 MNHEY and CDR2 SMNVEV come from the germline V gene (reference sequence). Trimming removed 5 bases from V and 7 bases from J; junction bases left unmatched: 9.

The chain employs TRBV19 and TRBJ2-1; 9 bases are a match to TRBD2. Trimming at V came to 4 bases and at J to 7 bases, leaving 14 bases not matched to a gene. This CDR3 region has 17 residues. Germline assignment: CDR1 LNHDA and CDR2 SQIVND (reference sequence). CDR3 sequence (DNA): TGTGCCAGTAGTACCCCCCTAGCGGGACGTACTTCTAATGAGCAGTTCTTC. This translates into CASSTPLAGRTSNEQFF.

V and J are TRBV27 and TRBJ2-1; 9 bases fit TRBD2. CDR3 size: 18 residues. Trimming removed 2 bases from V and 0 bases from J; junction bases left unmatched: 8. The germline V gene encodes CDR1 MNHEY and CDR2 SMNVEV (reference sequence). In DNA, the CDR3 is TGTGCCAGCAGTTTAGCTCGTATTAGCGGGAGCTCCTACAATGAGCAGTTCTTC. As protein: CASSLARISGSSYNEQFF.

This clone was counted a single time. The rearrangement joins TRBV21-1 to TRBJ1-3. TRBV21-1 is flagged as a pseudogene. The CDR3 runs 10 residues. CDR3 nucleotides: TGTGCCAGCAGATTCCGACGGGGATATTTT. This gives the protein CASRFRRGYF.

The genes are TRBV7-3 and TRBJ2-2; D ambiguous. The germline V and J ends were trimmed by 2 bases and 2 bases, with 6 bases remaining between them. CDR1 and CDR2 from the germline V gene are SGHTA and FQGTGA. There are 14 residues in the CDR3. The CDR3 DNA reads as TGTGCCAGCAGCTTATCCCTTAACACCGGGGAGCTGTTTTTT. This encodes CASSLSLNTGELFF.

The CDR3 sequence: CASSIALAGGYTF. The CDR3, as DNA: TGTGCCAGTAGTATTGCTCTCGCGGGTGGCTACACCTTC. This sequence joins TRBV19 and TRBJ1-2; D remains unclear. Per the germline V gene, CDR1 is LNHDA and CDR2 is SQIVND (reference sequence). The CDR3 extends over 13 amino acids. V gave up 3 bases and J gave up 7 bases, with 12 bases separating them.

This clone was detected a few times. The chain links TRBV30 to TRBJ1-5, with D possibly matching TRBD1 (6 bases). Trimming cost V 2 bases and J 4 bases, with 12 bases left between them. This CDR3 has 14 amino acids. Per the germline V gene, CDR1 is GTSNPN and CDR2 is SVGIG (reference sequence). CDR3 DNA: TGTGCCTGGAGTAAGCAGGGGACAAATCAGCCCCAGCATTTT. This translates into CAWSKQGTNQPQHF.

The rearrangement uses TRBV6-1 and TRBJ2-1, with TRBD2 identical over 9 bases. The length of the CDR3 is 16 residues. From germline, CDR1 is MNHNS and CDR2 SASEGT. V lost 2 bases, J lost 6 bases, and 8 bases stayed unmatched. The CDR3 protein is CASSESGGGVTNEQFF. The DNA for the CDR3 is TGTGCCAGCAGTGAAAGCGGCGGGGGGGTCACCAATGAGCAGTTCTTC.

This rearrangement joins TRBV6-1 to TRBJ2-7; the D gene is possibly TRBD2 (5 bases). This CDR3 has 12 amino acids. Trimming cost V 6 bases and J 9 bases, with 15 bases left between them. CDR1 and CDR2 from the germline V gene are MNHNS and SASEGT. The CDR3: CASRATTTRQYF. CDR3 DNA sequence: TGTGCCAGCAGGGCGACGACTACGAGGCAGTACTTC.

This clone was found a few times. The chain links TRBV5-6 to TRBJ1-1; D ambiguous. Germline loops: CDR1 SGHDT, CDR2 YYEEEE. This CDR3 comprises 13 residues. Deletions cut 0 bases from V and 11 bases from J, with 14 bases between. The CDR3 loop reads CASSLGGVSLAFF. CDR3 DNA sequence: TGTGCCAGCAGCTTGGGGGGAGTCAGTCTCGCTTTCTTT.

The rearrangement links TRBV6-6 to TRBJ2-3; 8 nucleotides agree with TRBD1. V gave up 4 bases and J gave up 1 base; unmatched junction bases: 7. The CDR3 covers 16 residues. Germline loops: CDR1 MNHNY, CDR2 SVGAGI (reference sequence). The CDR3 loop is CASSSPQGVGTDTQYF. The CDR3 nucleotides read TGTGCCAGCAGTTCTCCACAGGGGGTGGGCACAGATACGCAGTATTTT.

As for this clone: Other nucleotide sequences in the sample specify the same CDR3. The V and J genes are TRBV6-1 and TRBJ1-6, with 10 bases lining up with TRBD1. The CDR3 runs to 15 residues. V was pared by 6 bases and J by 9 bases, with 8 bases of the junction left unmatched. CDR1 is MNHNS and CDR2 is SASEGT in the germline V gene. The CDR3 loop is CASRLTGGESSPLHF. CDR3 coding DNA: TGTGCCAGCAGATTGACAGGGGGCGAGAGTTCACCCCTCCACTTT.